The 14 T cell receptor beta chains listed next were all sequenced from one sample in a study of glioma-infiltrating T cells. The iRepertoire nested amplicon-rescue multiplex PCR amplified TCR alpha and beta CDR3s from RNA. TCRdb processed the multiplex PCR reads anew with MiXCR; each CDR3 protein has one entry. The table has around 170,000 distinct CDR3 sequences, 43% seen once. The specimen was glioma tissue, nonneoplastic brain tissue, or PBMCs (not recorded which). The receptors were gathered from a human donor with low-grade glioma or glioblastoma, undergoing nonglioma brain surgery, or in good health (not recorded which).

This clonotype was observed many times. The chain has TRBV7-2 and TRBJ1-1, with 9 bases fitting TRBD1. This CDR3 comprises 14 residues. Germline CDR1 and CDR2: SGHTA and FQGNSA. Trimming took 8 bases from V and 10 from J; bases not matched to a gene: 14. The CDR3 DNA is TGTGCCAGCGTAGGACAGGGGAGTGGCAGAGTAGCTTTCTTT. Translated, it gives CASVGQGSGRVAFF.

This clonotype was detected many times. An end of the junction differs from the germline gene, which may be a read error. This chain joins TRBV2 and TRBJ1-1; D is unclear. The germline V gene has CDR1 SNHLY and CDR2 FYNNEI. The CDR3 runs 13 residues. The CDR3 nucleotides are TGCGCCAGCAGCGTTCAGGTGAACACTGAAGCTTTCTTT. Translation: CASSVQVNTEAFF.

This sequence joins TRBV19 and TRBJ1-5; D is unresolved. The CDR3 is made up of 14 amino acids. Per germline, CDR1 LNHDA and CDR2 SQIVND (reference sequence). V shed 3 bases and J shed 8 bases, with 14 bases lying between them. The CDR3 coding sequence is TGTGCCAGTAGTATCCGGCGGCTTGGGGAGCCCCAGCATTTT. Residues: CASSIRRLGEPQHF.

About this clonotype itself: This may come from a read error, since a much larger clone is one base off. This chain links TRBV24-1 with TRBJ2-3; TRBD2 agrees at 9 bases. CDR3 length: 16 amino acids. CDR1 KGHDR and CDR2 SFDVKD come from the germline V gene. The CDR3 loop reads CATSDSGTSHPDTKYF. CDR3 in DNA: TGTGCCACCAGTGATTCCGGGACTAGCCATCCAGATACGAAGTATTTT.

This clonotype showed up many times. The V and J genes are TRBV20-1 and TRBJ2-5; D not certain. Trimming pared 1 base from V and 2 bases from J, leaving 8 bases between. CDR1 is DFQATT, CDR2 SNEGSKA, per germline (reference sequence). The CDR3 has 13 amino acids. The CDR3 nucleotides are TGCAGTGCTAGAGCTCCGGATCAAGAGACCCAGTACTTC. As protein: CSARAPDQETQYF.

This clonotype was found many times. The chain links TRBV10-3 to TRBJ2-7, with D maybe TRBD1 (6 bases). V was trimmed by 10 bases and J by 4 bases, leaving 14 bases between them. Germline CDR1 reads ENHRY; CDR2 reads SYGVKD. This CDR3 has 12 residues. CDR3 amino acids: CASQGTPYEQYF. The DNA for the CDR3 is TGTGCCAGTCAGGGGACCCCGTACGAGCAGTACTTC.

V gene TRBV7-9 combines with J gene TRBJ1-4; the D is unclear. V was cut by 3 bases and J by 5 bases, with 7 bases left in between. Germline V lookup: CDR1 SEHNR, CDR2 FQNEAQ (reference sequence). The CDR3 covers 13 residues. CDR3: CASSFLPNEKLFF. The CDR3 bases are TGTGCCAGCAGCTTTCTACCCAATGAAAAACTGTTTTTT. Looking up the rest from reference TRBV7-9 and TRBJ1-4 gives the full variable domain: DTGVSQNPRHKITKRGQNVTFRCDPISEHNRLYWYRQTLGQGPEFLTYFQNEAQLEKSRLLSDRFSAERPKGSFSTLEIQRTEQGDSAMYLCASSFLPNEKLFFGSGTQLSVL.

This clonotype was counted a few times. The genes are TRBV28 and TRBJ2-6, with unresolved D. Trimming removed 5 bases from V and 3 bases from J, with 11 bases in between. Looked up from germline, CDR1 is MDHEN and CDR2 is SYDVKM. The CDR3 is 15 residues long. Here the CDR3 DNA reads TGTGCCAGCAGTCCCTCCGATGGTGGGGCCAACGTCCTGACTTTC. Its translation: CASSPSDGGANVLTF.

The chain combines TRBV5-1 with TRBJ1-1, with 8 bases that match TRBD1. Germline lookup yields CDR1 SGHRS and CDR2 YFSETQ. The CDR3 loop spans 14 amino acids. The ends lost 4 bases at V and 4 bases at J; junction bases unmatched: 6. CDR3 sequence: CASSMTGDGTEAFF. The CDR3 DNA is TGCGCCAGCAGCATGACAGGGGATGGCACTGAAGCTTTCTTT.

This clonotype was seen many times. The gene calls are TRBV28 and TRBJ1-2; TRBD1 aligns across 11 bases. With V trimmed by 5 bases and J by 4 bases, 3 bases remained unmatched. The CDR3 has 14 amino acids. The germline V gene has CDR1 MDHEN and CDR2 SYDVKM. The CDR3 nucleotides are TGTGCCAGCAGTGGACAGGGGGCTCTCTATGGCTACACCTTC. Residues: CASSGQGALYGYTF.

On this clonotype: A much larger clone sits a single nucleotide away, making a read error possible. The chain carries TRBV4-1 and TRBJ1-1; D is unclear. The V gene's germline CDR1 is MGHRA and CDR2 YSYEKL. The CDR3 consists of 13 residues. V lost 0 bases, J lost 9 bases, and 11 bases lay in between. CDR3 protein: CASSQEVREKAFF. The CDR3 coding sequence is TGCGCCAGCAGCCAAGAAGTCCGGGAAAAAGCTTTCTTT.

This rearrangement joins TRBV18 to TRBJ2-4, with no clear D. Germline CDR1 KGHSH, CDR2 LQKENI. The V end was cut by 2 bases, the J end by 5 bases, with 4 bases between. The CDR3 loop spans 12 amino acids. CDR3 residues: CASSPGENIQYF. The DNA of the CDR3 is TGTGCCAGCTCACCAGGGGAAAACATTCAGTACTTC.

The chain's CDR3 is CATSPQRAHPQHF. CDR3 nucleotide sequence: TGTGCCACCAGCCCTCAGCGGGCACATCCCCAGCATTTT. The rearrangement links TRBV15 to TRBJ1-5; unclear D gene. V lost 5 bases, J lost 10 bases, and 15 bases lay in between. CDR1 is LNHNV and CDR2 is YYDKDF in the germline V gene (reference sequence). The CDR3 is 13 amino acids.

This clonotype was picked up a small number of times. This may be a read error, as it is one base from a much larger clone. This rearrangement joins TRBV3-1 to TRBJ1-5; D unclear. Germline V gene data show CDR1 as LGHDT and CDR2 as YNNKEL (reference sequence). Trimming stripped 6 bases from V and 4 bases from J, with 7 bases between. The CDR3 covers 12 residues. CDR3 sequence reads: CASRQINQPQHF. In DNA form, the CDR3 reads TGTGCCAGCAGACAAATTAATCAGCCCCAGCATTTT.